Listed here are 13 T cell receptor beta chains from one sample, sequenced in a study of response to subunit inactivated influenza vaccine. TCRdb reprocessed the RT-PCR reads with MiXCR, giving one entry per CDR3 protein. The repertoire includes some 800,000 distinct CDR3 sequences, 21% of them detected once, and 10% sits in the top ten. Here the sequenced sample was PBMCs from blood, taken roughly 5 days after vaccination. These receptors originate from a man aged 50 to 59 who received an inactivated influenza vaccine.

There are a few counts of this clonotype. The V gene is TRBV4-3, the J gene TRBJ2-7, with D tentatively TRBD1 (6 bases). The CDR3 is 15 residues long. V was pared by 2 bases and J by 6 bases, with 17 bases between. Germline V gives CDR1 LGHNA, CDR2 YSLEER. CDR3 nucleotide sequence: TGCGCCAGCAGCCAAATCGGACAGAACATTCCCGAGCAGTACTTC. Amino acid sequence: CASSQIGQNIPEQYF.

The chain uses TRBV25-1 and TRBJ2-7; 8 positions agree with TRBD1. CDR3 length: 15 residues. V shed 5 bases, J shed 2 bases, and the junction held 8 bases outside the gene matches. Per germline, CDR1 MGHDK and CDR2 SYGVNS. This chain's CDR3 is CASSRRQGSAYEQYF. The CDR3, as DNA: TGTGCCAGCAGTCGACGACAGGGGTCGGCCTACGAGCAGTACTTC.

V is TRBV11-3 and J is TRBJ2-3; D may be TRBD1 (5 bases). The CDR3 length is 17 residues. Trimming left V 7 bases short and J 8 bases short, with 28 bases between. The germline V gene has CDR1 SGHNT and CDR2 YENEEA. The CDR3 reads CASTSRGSRVPPITQYF. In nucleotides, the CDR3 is TGTGCCAGCACCTCTAGGGGAAGCAGGGTTCCGCCGATTACGCAGTATTTT.

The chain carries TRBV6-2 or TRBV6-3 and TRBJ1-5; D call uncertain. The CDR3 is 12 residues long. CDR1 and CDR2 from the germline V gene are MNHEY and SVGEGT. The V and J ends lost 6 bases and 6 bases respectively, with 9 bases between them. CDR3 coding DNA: TGTGCCAGCAGAACGGTTCCTCAGCCCCAGCATTTT. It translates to CASRTVPQPQHF.

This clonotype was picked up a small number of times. In nucleotides, the CDR3 is TGCAGTGCTCCCCAGGGGGCTTTAGGCTACACCTTC. The encoded protein is CSAPQGALGYTF. This rearrangement joins TRBV20-1 to TRBJ1-2; 8 bases agree with TRBD1. V trimming: 5 bases; J trimming: 8 bases; junction bases outside the gene matches: 7. Looked up from germline, CDR1 is DFQATT and CDR2 is SNEGSKA (reference sequence). The CDR3 is 12 residues long.

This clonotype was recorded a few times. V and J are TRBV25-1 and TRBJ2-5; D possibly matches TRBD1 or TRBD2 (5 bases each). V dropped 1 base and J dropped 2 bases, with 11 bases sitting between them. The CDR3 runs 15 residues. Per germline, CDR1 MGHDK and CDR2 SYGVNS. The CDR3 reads CASSESLGRQETQYF. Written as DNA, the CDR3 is TGTGCCAGCAGTGAATCTTTGGGACGGCAAGAGACCCAGTACTTC.

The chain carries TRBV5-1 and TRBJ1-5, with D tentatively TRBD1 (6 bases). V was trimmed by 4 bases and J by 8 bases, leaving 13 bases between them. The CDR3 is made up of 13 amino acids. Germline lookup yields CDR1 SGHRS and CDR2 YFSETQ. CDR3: CASSQTGGEPQHF. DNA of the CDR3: TGCGCCAGCAGCCAGACAGGAGGGGAGCCCCAGCATTTT.

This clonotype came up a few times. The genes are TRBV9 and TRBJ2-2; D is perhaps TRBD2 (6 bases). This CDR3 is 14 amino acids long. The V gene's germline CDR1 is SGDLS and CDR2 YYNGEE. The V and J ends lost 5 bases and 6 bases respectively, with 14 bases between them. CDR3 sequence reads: CASRLGGESGELFF. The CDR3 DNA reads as TGTGCCAGCAGGTTGGGGGGAGAATCCGGGGAGCTGTTTTTT. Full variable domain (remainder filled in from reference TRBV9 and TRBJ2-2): DSGVTQTPKHLITATGQRVTLRCSPRSGDLSVYWYQQSLDQGLQFLIQYYNGEERAKGNILERFSAQQFPDLHSELNLSSLELGDSALYFCASRLGGESGELFFGEGSRLTVL.

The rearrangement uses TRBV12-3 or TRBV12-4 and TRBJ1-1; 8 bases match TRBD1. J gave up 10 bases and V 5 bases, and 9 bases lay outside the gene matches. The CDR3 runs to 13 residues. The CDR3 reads CASSVATGVRAFF. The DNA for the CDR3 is TGTGCCAGCAGTGTTGCGACAGGGGTAAGAGCTTTCTTT.

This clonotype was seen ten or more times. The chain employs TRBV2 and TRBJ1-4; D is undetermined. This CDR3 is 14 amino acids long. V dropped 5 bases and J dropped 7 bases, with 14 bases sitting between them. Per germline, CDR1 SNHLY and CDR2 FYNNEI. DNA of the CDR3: TGTGCCAGCAGTCGATCGGCCTTGCGTGAAAAACTGTTTTTT. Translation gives CASSRSALREKLFF.

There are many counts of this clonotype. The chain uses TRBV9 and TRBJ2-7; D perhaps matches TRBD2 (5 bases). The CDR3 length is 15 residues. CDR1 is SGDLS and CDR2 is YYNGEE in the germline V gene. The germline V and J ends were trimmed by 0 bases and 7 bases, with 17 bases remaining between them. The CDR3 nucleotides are TGTGCCAGCAGCGTAGCGGGGAGCAGCTCTGGGGAGCAGTACTTC. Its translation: CASSVAGSSSGEQYF.

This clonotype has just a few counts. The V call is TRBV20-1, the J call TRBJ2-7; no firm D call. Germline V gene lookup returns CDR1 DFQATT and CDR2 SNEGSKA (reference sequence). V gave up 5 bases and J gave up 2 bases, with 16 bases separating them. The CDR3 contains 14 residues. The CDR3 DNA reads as TGCAGTGCTGGGCCTTTTGGAAGGGCCTACGAGCAGTACTTC. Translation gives CSAGPFGRAYEQYF.

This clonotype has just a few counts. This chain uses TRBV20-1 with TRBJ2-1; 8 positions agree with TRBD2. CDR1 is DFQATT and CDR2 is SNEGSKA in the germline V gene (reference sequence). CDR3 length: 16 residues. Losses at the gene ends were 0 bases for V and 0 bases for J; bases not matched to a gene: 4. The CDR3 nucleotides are TGCAGTGCTAGAGATCGGCTAGCGGGCTCCTACAATGAGCAGTTCTTC. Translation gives CSARDRLAGSYNEQFF.